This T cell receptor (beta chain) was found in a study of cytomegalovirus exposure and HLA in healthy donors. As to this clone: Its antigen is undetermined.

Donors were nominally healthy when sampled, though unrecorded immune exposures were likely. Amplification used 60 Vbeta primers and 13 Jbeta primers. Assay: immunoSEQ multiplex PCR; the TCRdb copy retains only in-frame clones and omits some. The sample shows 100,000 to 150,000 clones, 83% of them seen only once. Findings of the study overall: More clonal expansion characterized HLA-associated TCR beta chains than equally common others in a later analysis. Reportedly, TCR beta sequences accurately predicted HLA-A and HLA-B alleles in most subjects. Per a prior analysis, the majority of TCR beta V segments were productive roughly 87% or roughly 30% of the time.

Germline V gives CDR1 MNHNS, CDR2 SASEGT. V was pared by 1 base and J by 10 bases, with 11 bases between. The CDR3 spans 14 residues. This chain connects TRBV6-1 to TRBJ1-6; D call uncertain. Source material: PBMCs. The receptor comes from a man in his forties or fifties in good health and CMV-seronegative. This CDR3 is CASSEVRFGSPLHF. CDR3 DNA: TGTGCCAGCAGTGAAGTCAGATTCGGGTCACCCCTCCACTTT.